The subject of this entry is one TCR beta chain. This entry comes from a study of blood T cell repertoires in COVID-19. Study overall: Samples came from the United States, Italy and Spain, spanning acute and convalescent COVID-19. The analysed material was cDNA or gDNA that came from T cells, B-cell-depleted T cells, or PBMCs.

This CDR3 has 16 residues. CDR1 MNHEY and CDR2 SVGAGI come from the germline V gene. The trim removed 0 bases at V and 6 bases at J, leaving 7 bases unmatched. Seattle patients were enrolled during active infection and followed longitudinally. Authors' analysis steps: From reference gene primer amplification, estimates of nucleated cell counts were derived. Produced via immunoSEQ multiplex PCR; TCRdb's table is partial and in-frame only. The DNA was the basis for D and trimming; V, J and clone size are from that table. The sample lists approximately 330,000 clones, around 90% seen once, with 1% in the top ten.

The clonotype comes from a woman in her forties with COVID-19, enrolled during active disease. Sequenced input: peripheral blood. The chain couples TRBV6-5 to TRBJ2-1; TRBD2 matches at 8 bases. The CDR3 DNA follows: TGTGCCAGCAGTTACTCTAGCGGGATCCGAAGCAATGAGCAGTTCTTC. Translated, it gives CASSYSSGIRSNEQFF.